This TCR beta chain came from a study of CD8 T cells in ankylosing spondylitis. Study observations and caveats: A TCR beta motif of under ten highly homologous variants appeared characteristic of ankylosing spondylitis blood. Significantly higher representation of disease-linked clones was reported for matched ankylosing spondylitis synovial fluid.

Trimming cost V 8 bases and J 2 bases, with 15 bases left between them. Germline-derived CDR1 and CDR2 are DFQATT and SNEGSKA (reference sequence). This CDR3 region has 14 residues. TCRdb reanalysed the 5' RACE reads using MiXCR and keeps one entry per CDR3 protein. The sample comprises hundreds of thousands of distinct CDR3 sequences, about 13% of which are singletons, and 6.5% to 7% rests with the top ten. In regard to this clonotype: Its cognate antigen is unknown.

Sequencing was carried out using blood, either unsorted or a sorted T cell fraction (not recorded which). The clonotype comes from a male donor with ankylosing spondylitis. V gene TRBV20-1 combines with J gene TRBJ2-2, with a possible D match to TRBD2 (6 bases). The CDR3 region has the DNA TGCAGTCTCCCCGGGCGGGGCAACACCGGGGAGCTGTTTTTT. This encodes CSLPGRGNTGELFF.